Following are 21 T cell receptor beta chains from one sample sequenced in a study of blood T cells in healthy people across ages. Using a J-beta primer mix together with a sample-barcoded 5' primer, a second PCR was run for roughly 6 to 11 cycles. TCRdb analysed the 5' RACE reads with MiXCR anew, one entry per CDR3 protein. Here the sample spans over a million distinct CDR3 sequences, under 55% being singletons. The sample taken for sequencing was blood. The source of these receptors is a woman aged 60-75 years in good health.

This clonotype was seen a few times. This chain uses TRBV29-1 with TRBJ1-2; TRBD1 might be the D (5 bases). Germline CDR1 is SQVTM and CDR2 is ANQGSEA. V dropped 6 bases and J dropped 4 bases, with 15 bases sitting between them. The CDR3 is 13 residues long. CDR3 DNA: TGCAGCGTCGCCGGGACGTCGGCCTATGGCTACACCTTC. It encodes CSVAGTSAYGYTF.

Worth noting for this clonotype: This may come from a read error, since a much larger clone is one base off. The chain combines TRBV11-1 with TRBJ2-5, with 10 bases identical to TRBD1. The V segment lost 5 bases and the J segment 11 bases; nucleotides outside the gene matches: 20. Germline lookup yields CDR1 SGHAT and CDR2 FQDESV (reference sequence). The CDR3 is 17 amino acids. The DNA for the CDR3 is TGTGCCAGCAGCACCTCAGGGACAGGGGTGGGGGTCAATGAGCAGTACTTC. This sequence encodes CASSTSGTGVGVNEQYF.

Only a few counts were recorded for this clonotype. This chain connects TRBV6-5 to TRBJ2-7; TRBD2 matches at 7 bases. The junction had 10 bases not matched to a gene; V was cut back by 7 bases and J by 1 base. CDR1 and CDR2 (germline): MNHEY, SVGAGI. This CDR3 is 15 amino acids long. Here the CDR3 reads CASNLAGGSSYEQYF. The CDR3 coding sequence is TGTGCCAGCAATTTGGCTGGCGGGAGTTCCTACGAGCAGTACTTC.

For this clonotype: An end of the junction differs from the germline gene, which may be a read error. The chain combines TRBV4-1 with TRBJ2-3, with 8 bases aligning to TRBD2. The germline CDR1 and CDR2 sequences are MGHRA and YSYEKL. The CDR3 spans 16 residues. In nucleotides, the CDR3 is TGCACCAGCAGCGAACAGGTGGGACTAGTCACAGATACGCTGTATTTT. This gives the protein CTSSEQVGLVTDTLYF.

V is TRBV5-5 and J is TRBJ1-2, with 7 bases that match TRBD1. With V trimmed by 1 base and J by 8 bases, 8 bases remained unmatched. This CDR3 is 14 amino acids long. Germline V gene sequence: CDR1 SGHKS, CDR2 YYEKEE (reference sequence). The CDR3 is CASSLLRGGGGYTF. Here the CDR3 DNA reads TGTGCCAGCAGCTTGCTGAGGGGAGGGGGCGGCTACACCTTC.

A remark on this clonotype: This may be a read error: a much more frequent sequence differs by one nucleotide. This chain joins TRBV29-1 and TRBJ2-4, with D maybe TRBD2 (5 bases). The J call may not be correct, given that the DNA end is closer to TRBJ2-7. Germline V gene data show CDR1 as SQVTM and CDR2 as ANQGSEA. The CDR3 loop spans 12 amino acids. CDR3 DNA: TGCAGCGCCTCTGGGAGCGTCTACGAGCAGTACTTC. Translation: CSASGSVYEQYF.

J is TRBJ2-4 and V is TRBV4-1, with 7 bases matching TRBD2. Germline lookup yields CDR1 MGHRA and CDR2 YSYEKL. This CDR3 region has 15 residues. V lost 2 bases and J lost 0; bases outside the gene matches: 1. In DNA form, the CDR3 reads TGCGCCAGCAGCCAATTAGCGGGAGCCAAAAACATTCAGTACTTC. Protein sequence: CASSQLAGAKNIQYF.

This rearrangement joins TRBV10-3 to TRBJ2-5; 14 positions match TRBD2. The J call could be wrong; TRBJ2-7 is a better fit for the DNA end. The germline V gene encodes CDR1 ENHRY and CDR2 SYGVKD. The CDR3 runs to 15 residues. The CDR3: CAIRPGLAGVNEQYF. CDR3 DNA sequence: TGTGCCATCAGACCGGGACTAGCGGGAGTCAACGAGCAGTACTTC.

The chain couples TRBV28 to TRBJ2-7; D is uncertain. The CDR3 spans 15 residues. Trimming took 2 bases from V and 0 from J, leaving 11 bases between them. Germline V lookup: CDR1 MDHEN, CDR2 SYDVKM. CDR3: CASSLGQVPSYEQYF. CDR3 in DNA: TGTGCCAGCAGTTTAGGGCAGGTACCCTCCTACGAGCAGTACTTC.

This clonotype has a count of ten or more. This rearrangement joins TRBV12-3 or TRBV12-4 to TRBJ2-7, with 7 bases identical to TRBD2. Trimming at V came to 3 bases and at J to 0 bases, leaving 5 bases not matched to a gene. CDR3 length equals 15 residues. The CDR3 here is CASSLQGGSSYEQYF. Written as DNA, the CDR3 is TGTGCCAGCAGTTTGCAGGGAGGGAGCTCCTACGAGCAGTACTTC.

Only a few counts were recorded for this clonotype. The J gene is TRBJ2-7, the V gene TRBV10-2; TRBD1 is a possible D gene (7 bases). CDR1 is WSHSY, CDR2 SAAADI, per germline. V gave up 2 bases and J gave up 4 bases, with 15 bases separating them. This CDR3 contains 15 residues. CDR3 in amino acids: CASSETAQGGYEQYF. CDR3 in DNA: TGCGCCAGCAGTGAGACGGCGCAGGGGGGTTACGAGCAGTACTTC.

The chain employs TRBV19 and TRBJ1-2; TRBD1 aligns across 7 bases. From germline, CDR1 is LNHDA and CDR2 SQIVND (reference sequence). The CDR3 sequence is 13 residues long. V gave up 3 bases and J gave up 4 bases; unmatched junction bases: 2. The CDR3 sequence: CASSITGAYGYTF. CDR3 coding DNA: TGTGCCAGTAGTATTACAGGGGCCTATGGCTACACCTTC.

CDR3 residues: CASSELRTGGYGYTF. The CDR3 region has the DNA TGCGCCAGCAGTGAACTCCGGACAGGAGGCTATGGCTACACCTTC. The chain joins TRBV10-2 to TRBJ1-2, with TRBD1 matching 7 bases. V shed 3 bases and J 4 bases; nucleotides not matched to a gene: 8. The CDR3 covers 15 residues. CDR1 and CDR2 from the germline V gene are WSHSY and SAAADI.

This chain connects TRBV9 to TRBJ1-1; tentative D call: TRBD1 (6 bases). Between the trimmed V and J ends, which lost 3 bases and 0 bases, there was a span of 12 bases. Germline V gives CDR1 SGDLS, CDR2 YYNGEE. The CDR3 runs to 15 residues. Here the CDR3 reads CASSGPGDMNTEAFF. The CDR3 coding sequence is TGTGCCAGCAGCGGACCAGGGGACATGAACACTGAAGCTTTCTTT. Together with reference TRBV9 and TRBJ1-1, the CDR3 gives the full variable domain: DSGVTQTPKHLITATGQRVTLRCSPRSGDLSVYWYQQSLDQGLQFLIQYYNGEERAKGNILERFSAQQFPDLHSELNLSSLELGDSALYFCASSGPGDMNTEAFFGQGTRLTVV.

This clonotype was seen only a few times. The V and J genes are TRBV6-6 and TRBJ2-5; TRBD1 is a possible D gene (5 bases). The better agreement between TRBJ2-4 and the DNA end casts doubt on the J call. The germline V gene has CDR1 MNHNY and CDR2 SVGAGI (reference sequence). The CDR3 is 16 residues long. The CDR3, as DNA: TGTGCCAGCAGTTACGCCGTCGACCCACCCAGGGACATTCAGTACTTC. This translates into CASSYAVDPPRDIQYF.

About this clonotype: The junction shows a germline mismatch at one end, possibly a read error. The chain carries TRBV3-1 and TRBJ2-3, with 7 nucleotides matching TRBD2. The CDR3 runs to 17 residues. Looked up from germline, CDR1 is LGHDT and CDR2 is YNNKEL (reference sequence). The DNA of the CDR3 is TGTGCCAGCAGCCTCCGCCCACCGGGACTACGCACAGATATGCAGTATTTT. As protein: CASSLRPPGLRTDMQYF.

V is TRBV6-7 and J is TRBJ2-7; 15 bases agree with TRBD2. TRBV6-7 qualifies as an ORF whose function is uncertain. The trim removed 6 bases at V and 0 bases at J, leaving 6 bases unmatched. This CDR3 has 17 amino acids. CDR3 residues: CASRTGTSGRSSYEQYF. The CDR3 nucleotides read TGTGCCAGCAGGACCGGGACTAGCGGGAGGAGCTCCTACGAGCAGTACTTC.

The chain is built from TRBV24-1 and TRBJ2-1, with 9 bases lining up with TRBD2. This CDR3 region has 14 residues. The junction had 7 bases not matched to a gene; V was cut back by 5 bases and J by 9 bases. Germline V gives CDR1 KGHDR, CDR2 SFDVKD. The CDR3 bases are TGTGCCACCAGTGCTGCGGGAGGGCCCGGTGAGCAGTTCTTC. Residues: CATSAAGGPGEQFF.

This chain connects TRBV3-1 to TRBJ2-7, with D perhaps matching TRBD2 (6 bases). CDR3 size: 14 residues. Germline CDR1 LGHDT, CDR2 YNNKEL (reference sequence). The ends were cut back, 4 bases at V and 5 bases at J, with 15 bases in the middle. The CDR3 sequence: CASSPILASHEQYF. Here the CDR3 DNA reads TGTGCCAGCAGCCCAATCCTAGCGTCCCACGAGCAGTACTTC.

This clonotype was detected only once. The chain is built from TRBV6-2 or TRBV6-3 and TRBJ2-5; tentatively, D is TRBD2 (6 bases). Per germline, CDR1 MNHEY and CDR2 SVGEGT. CDR3 length: 12 residues. The V gene lost 1 base and the J gene lost 11 bases, with 11 bases spanning the gap. CDR3 DNA sequence: TGTGCCAGCAGTTACTGGGGGGAGGAGCAGTACTTC. Its translation is CASSYWGEEQYF.

The chain combines TRBV21-1 with TRBJ2-5; TRBD2, the table's D call, was not compared with the DNA. TRBV21-1 is a recognized pseudogene. The CDR3 is 14 amino acids. CDR3 DNA sequence: TGTGCCAGCAGCAAAGGCGGGATCCAAGAGACCCAGTACTTC. It codes for CASSKGGIQETQYF.